Here is one T cell receptor (beta chain) with its context. Original handling: Amplifying reference gene primers gave estimates of nucleated cell counts. TCRdb's table, derived via immunoSEQ multiplex PCR, lists solely in-frame clones and lacks some. D and trimming come from the DNA, and the V and J calls and clone size come from that table. The sample records approximately 44,000 clones, more than 70% being singletons. The data were obtained in a study of blood T cell repertoires in COVID-19. Across the whole study: Sites across the United States, Italy and Spain contributed samples from acute and convalescent COVID-19. Sample material is recorded as cDNA or gDNA derived from T cells, B-cell-depleted T cells, or PBMCs.

The CDR3 covers 15 residues. Per the germline V gene, CDR1 is SNHLY and CDR2 is FYNNEI. V was clipped by 5 bases and J by 0 bases; unmatched bases: 4. This chain joins TRBV2 and TRBJ2-4, with 7 bases fitting TRBD1. The TCR was taken from a human donor in a cohort sampled during active COVID-19. Material: peripheral blood. The DNA of the CDR3 is TGTGCCAGCAGTTCCAGGACAGGAGCCAAAAACATTCAGTACTTC. It specifies CASSSRTGAKNIQYF.